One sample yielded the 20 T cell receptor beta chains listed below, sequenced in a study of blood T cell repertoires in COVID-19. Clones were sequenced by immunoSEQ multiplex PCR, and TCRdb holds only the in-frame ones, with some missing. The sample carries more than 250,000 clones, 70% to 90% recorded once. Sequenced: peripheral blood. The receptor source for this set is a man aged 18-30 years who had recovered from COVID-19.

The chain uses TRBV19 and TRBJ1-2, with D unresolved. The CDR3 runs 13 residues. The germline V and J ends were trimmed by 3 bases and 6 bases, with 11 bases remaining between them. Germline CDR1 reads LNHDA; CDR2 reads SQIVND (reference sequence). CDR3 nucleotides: TGTGCCAGTAGTATCACAGAGAGGGATGGCTACACCTTC. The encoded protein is CASSITERDGYTF.

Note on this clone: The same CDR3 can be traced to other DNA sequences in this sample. CDR3 in amino acids: CASSQDLGGYGYTF. The CDR3 DNA reads TGTGCCAGCAGCCAAGATCTCGGCGGCTATGGCTACACCTTC. This sequence joins TRBV3-1 (or the pseudogene TRBV3-2) and TRBJ1-2; D is ambiguous. The germline CDR1 and CDR2 sequences are LGHDT and YNNKEL (reference sequence). The CDR3 is made up of 14 amino acids. Deletions cut 0 bases from V and 4 bases from J, with 9 bases between.

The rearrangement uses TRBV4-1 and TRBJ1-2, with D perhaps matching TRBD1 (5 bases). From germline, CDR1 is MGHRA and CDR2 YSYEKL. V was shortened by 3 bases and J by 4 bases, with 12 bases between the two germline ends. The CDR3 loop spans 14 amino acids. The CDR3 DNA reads TGCGCCAGCAGCCATGAAGGGGTGGGCTATGGCTACACCTTC. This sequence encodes CASSHEGVGYGYTF.

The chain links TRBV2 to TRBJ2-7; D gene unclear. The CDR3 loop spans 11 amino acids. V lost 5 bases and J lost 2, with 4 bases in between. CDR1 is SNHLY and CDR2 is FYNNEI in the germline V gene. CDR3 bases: TGTGCCAGCAGTAATACCTACGAGCAGTACTTC. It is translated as CASSNTYEQYF.

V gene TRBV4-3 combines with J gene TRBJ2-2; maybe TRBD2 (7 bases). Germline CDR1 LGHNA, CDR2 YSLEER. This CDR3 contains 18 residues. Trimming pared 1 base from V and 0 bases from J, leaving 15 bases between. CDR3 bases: TGCGCCAGCAGCCAAGTCAAGCGGGACACTTCGAACACCGGGGAGCTGTTTTTT. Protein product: CASSQVKRDTSNTGELFF.

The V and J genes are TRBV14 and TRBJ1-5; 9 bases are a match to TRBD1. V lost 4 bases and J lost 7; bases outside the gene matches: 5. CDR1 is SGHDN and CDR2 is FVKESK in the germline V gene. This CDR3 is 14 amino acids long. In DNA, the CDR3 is TGTGCCAGCAGCCCGACAGGGACAGGGCAGCCCCAGCATTTT. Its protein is CASSPTGTGQPQHF. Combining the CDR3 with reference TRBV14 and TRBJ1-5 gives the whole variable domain EAGVTQFPSHSVIEKGQTVTLRCDPISGHDNLYWYRRVMGKEIKFLLHFVKESKQDESGMPNNRFLAERTGGTYSTLKVQPAELEDSGVYFCASSPTGTGQPQHFGDGTRLSIL.

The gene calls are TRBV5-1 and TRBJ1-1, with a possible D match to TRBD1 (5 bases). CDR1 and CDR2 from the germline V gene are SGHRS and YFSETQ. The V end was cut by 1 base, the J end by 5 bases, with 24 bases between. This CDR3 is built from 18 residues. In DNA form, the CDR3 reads TGCGCCAGCAGCTTGCTTCCCACGGGACTGAACAGTTGGACTGAAGCTTTCTTT. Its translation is CASSLLPTGLNSWTEAFF.

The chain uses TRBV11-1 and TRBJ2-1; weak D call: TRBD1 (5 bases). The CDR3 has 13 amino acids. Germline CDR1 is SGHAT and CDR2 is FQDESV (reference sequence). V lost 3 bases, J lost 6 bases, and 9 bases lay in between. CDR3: CASSFDSFNEQFF. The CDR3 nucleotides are TGTGCCAGCAGCTTTGACAGTTTCAATGAGCAGTTCTTC.

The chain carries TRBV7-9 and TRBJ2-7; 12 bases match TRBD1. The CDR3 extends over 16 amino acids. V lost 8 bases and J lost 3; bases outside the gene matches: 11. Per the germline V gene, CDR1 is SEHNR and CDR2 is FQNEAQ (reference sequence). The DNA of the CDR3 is TGTGCCAGCGAGGGAGGGACAGGGGGCGTTTTCTACGAGCAGTACTTC. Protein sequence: CASEGGTGGVFYEQYF.

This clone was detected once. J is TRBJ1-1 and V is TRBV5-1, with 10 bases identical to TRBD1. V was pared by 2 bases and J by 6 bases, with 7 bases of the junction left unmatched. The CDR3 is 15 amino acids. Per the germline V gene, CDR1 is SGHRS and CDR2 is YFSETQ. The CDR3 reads CASSLTGTGVSEAFF. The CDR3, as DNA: TGCGCCAGCAGCTTAACCGGGACAGGGGTTTCTGAAGCTTTCTTT.

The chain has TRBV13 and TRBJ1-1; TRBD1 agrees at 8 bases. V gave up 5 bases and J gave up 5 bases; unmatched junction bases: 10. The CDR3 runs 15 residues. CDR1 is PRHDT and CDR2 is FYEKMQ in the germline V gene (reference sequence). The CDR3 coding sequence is TGTGCCAGCAGCCCCGCCCGGACAGGGTCAACTGAAGCTTTCTTT. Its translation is CASSPARTGSTEAFF.

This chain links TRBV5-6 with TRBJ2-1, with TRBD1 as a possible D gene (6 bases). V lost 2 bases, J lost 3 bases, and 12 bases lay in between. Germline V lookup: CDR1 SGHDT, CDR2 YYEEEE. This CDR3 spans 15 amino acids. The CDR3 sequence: CASSFGQYNYNEQFF. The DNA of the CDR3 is TGTGCCAGCAGCTTCGGACAGTACAACTACAATGAGCAGTTCTTC.

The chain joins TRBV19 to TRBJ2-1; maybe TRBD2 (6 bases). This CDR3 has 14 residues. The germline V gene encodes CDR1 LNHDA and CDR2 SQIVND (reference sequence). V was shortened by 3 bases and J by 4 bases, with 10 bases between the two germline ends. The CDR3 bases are TGTGCCAGTAGTATGATCCGGGAGTACAATGAGCAGTTCTTC. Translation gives CASSMIREYNEQFF.

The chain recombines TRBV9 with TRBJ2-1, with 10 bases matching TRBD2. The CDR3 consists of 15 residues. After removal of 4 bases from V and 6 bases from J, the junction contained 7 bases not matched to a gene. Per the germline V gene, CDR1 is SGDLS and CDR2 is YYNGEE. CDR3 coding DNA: TGTGCCAGCAGCTACTCTAGCGGGAGTGGCAATGAGCAGTTCTTC. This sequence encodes CASSYSSGSGNEQFF.

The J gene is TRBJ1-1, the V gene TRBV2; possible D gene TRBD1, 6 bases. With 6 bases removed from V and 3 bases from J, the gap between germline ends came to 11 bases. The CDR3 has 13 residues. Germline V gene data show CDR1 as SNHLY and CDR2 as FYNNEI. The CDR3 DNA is TGTGCCAGCAGACCCACAGGGTACACTGAAGCTTTCTTT. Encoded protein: CASRPTGYTEAFF.

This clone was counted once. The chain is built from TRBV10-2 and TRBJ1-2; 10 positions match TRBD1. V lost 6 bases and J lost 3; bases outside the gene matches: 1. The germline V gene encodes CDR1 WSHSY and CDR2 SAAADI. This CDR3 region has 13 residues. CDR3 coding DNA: TGCGCCAGCAGAGGACAGGGGGACTATGGCTACACCTTC. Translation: CASRGQGDYGYTF.

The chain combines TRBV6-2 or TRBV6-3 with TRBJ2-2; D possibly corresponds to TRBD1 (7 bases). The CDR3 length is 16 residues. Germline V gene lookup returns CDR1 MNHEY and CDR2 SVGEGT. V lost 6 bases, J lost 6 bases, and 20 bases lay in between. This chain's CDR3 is CASSPFQGGGAGELFF. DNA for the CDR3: TGTGCCAGCAGCCCGTTCCAGGGGGGAGGTGCCGGGGAGCTGTTTTTT.

CDR3 DNA sequence: TGTGCCAGCAGTTACTCTAGGGAGCGGGATGAAAAACTGTTTTTT. It yields the protein CASSYSRERDEKLFF. The chain links TRBV6-5 to TRBJ1-4; D remains ambiguous. Trimming cost V 0 bases and J 6 bases, with 11 bases left between them. The CDR3 runs to 15 residues. The germline V gene has CDR1 MNHEY and CDR2 SVGAGI.

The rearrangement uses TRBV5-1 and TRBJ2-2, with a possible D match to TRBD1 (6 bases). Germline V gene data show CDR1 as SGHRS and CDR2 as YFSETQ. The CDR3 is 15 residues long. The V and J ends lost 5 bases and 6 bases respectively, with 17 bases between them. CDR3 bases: TGCGCCAGCAGTCAGGGGTTCGTAACACCCGGGGAGCTGTTTTTT. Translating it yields CASSQGFVTPGELFF.

CDR3 sequence reads: CASSVVVRPNTGELFF. In DNA, the CDR3 is TGTGCCAGCAGCGTAGTGGTCAGGCCGAACACCGGGGAGCTGTTTTTT. The V and J genes are TRBV9 and TRBJ2-2; the D is unclear. V was pared by 0 bases and J by 0 bases, with 9 bases between. This CDR3 is built from 16 residues. Germline CDR1 is SGDLS and CDR2 is YYNGEE.